The entry that follows covers one T cell receptor beta chain sequence. CDR3 length: 13 amino acids. CDR1 is KGHDR and CDR2 is SFDVKD in the germline V gene. Trimming took off 2 bases at V and 10 bases at J, with 11 bases between the two ends. For the diagnoses, clinical symptoms, serum thyroxine and TRAb, thyroid ultrasound and orbital computed tomography were used. The sample originates from a study of T cells in Graves' hyperthyroidism and ophthalmopathy. The TCR beta CDR3 regions underwent amplification using RNA transcripts as the source. A first-round RT-PCR of the TCR CDR3 used the HTBI primer set. TCRdb analysed the multiplex PCR reads with MiXCR anew, one entry per CDR3 protein. Of more than 550,000 distinct CDR3 sequences in the sample, 17% were seen once.

The sequence came from a man in his fifties with Graves' hyperthyroidism. Sequencing was performed on blood. The chain carries TRBV24-1 and TRBJ2-1, with unresolved D. The CDR3 region is CATSDSNAKEQFF. As DNA, the CDR3 is TGTGCCACCAGTGATTCGAACGCCAAGGAGCAGTTCTTC.